The TCR beta chain under discussion was sequenced for a study of blood T cell repertoires in COVID-19. Study overall: Acute-phase and convalescent COVID-19 samples originated in the United States, Italy and Spain.

Per the original methods: Amplification of reference gene primers provided the estimated nucleated cell counts. Repertoires were generated with immunoSEQ multiplex PCR, while TCRdb's copy carries only in-frame clones and drops some. The V and J calls and clone size come from that table; D and trimming were worked out from the DNA. The profile shows a few hundred thousand clones, 86% of them singletons. This clone showed up just once. The receptor was isolated from a woman between 50 and 59 years old with acute or convalescent COVID-19. What was sequenced was peripheral blood.

CDR3 DNA: TGTGCCAGCAGTTACTTGGCAGGGGACGGCTACACCTTC. Its translation is CASSYLAGDGYTF. V is TRBV6-2 or TRBV6-3 and J is TRBJ1-2, with D tentatively TRBD1 (6 bases). The germline gives CDR1 MNHEY, CDR2 SVGEGT. The CDR3 sequence is 13 residues long. Trimming took off 1 base at V and 8 bases at J, with 11 bases between the two ends.